This is a list of T cell receptor beta chains from one sample in a study of blood T cell repertoires in COVID-19. TCRdb's copy holds only in-frame clones and misses some; the assay was immunoSEQ multiplex PCR. The sample yields fewer than 350,000 clones, around 89% seen once. The sequencing input was PBMCs or T cells enriched from blood (not recorded which). The receptors originated from a woman between 35 and 50 years old who had recovered from COVID-19. CDR3s include the opening cysteine and the closing phenylalanine or tryptophan. D genes are given only for firm matches. A clone size is listed for some rows: how often the clone was seen (once, few, many), or a class if it is expanded.

>NA|TRBJ1-2|few|TRBV30
CAWELVNGYTF
TGTGCCTGGGAGCTAGTGAATGGCTACACCTTC
>NA|TRBJ2-7|NA|TRBV3-1/TRBV3-2
CASSQDAFGFSYEQYF
TGTGCCAGCAGCCAAGATGCCTTCGGTTTTTCCTACGAGCAGTACTTC
>NA|TRBJ2-5|NA|TRBV14
CASSTLGGWETQYF
TGTGCCAGCAGCACGCTCGGAGGGTGGGAGACCCAGTACTTC
>TRBD1|TRBJ2-1|NA|TRBV30
CAWARTGLDNEQFF
TGTGCCTGGGCTCGGACAGGGTTGGACAATGAGCAGTTCTTC
>NA|TRBJ2-7|few|TRBV11-3
CASSSTVYEQYF
TGTGCCAGCAGCTCCACAGTCTACGAGCAGTACTTC
>NA|TRBJ2-7|NA|TRBV2
CASTSHAYEQYF
TGTGCCAGCACCTCACATGCCTACGAGCAGTACTTC
>NA|TRBJ2-2|NA|TRBV27
CASSLRVMDTGELFF
TGTGCCAGCAGTTTGAGGGTAATGGACACCGGGGAGCTGTTTTTT
>NA|TRBJ2-5|NA|TRBV28
CASSQMEGLRTQYF
TGTGCCAGCAGTCAAATGGAGGGGTTAAGGACCCAGTACTTC
>TRBD1|TRBJ1-5|NA|TRBV19
CASSLQGAGNQPQHF
TGTGCCAGTAGTCTACAGGGGGCCGGCAATCAGCCCCAGCATTTT
>TRBD1|TRBJ2-7|NA|TRBV29-1
CSVEGAGTAYEQYF
TGCAGCGTTGAAGGGGCCGGGACAGCGTACGAGCAGTACTTC
>TRBD2|TRBJ2-1|once|TRBV5-1
CASSLAGTSGIDEQFF
TGCGCCAGCAGCTTGGCCGGGACTAGCGGGATCGATGAGCAGTTCTTC
>NA|TRBJ1-1|NA|TRBV28
CASSPTLGGNTEAFF
TGTGCCAGCAGTCCCACTCTGGGGGGGAACACTGAAGCTTTCTTT
>NA|TRBJ2-2|NA|TRBV23-1
CASSQSAAAGELFF
TGCGCCAGCAGTCAATCTGCGGCAGCTGGGGAGCTGTTTTTT
>TRBD2|TRBJ2-1|once|TRBV2
CASGRTSFYNEQFF
TGTGCCAGCGGCCGGACTAGTTTCTACAATGAGCAGTTCTTC
>NA|TRBJ2-7|NA|TRBV5-1
CASSPTGDKMVYEQYF
TGCGCCAGCAGCCCTACTGGGGACAAGATGGTTTACGAGCAGTACTTC
>TRBD2|TRBJ2-1|NA|TRBV7-9
CASSLYPWAGETDNEQFF
TGTGCCAGCAGCTTATACCCATGGGCGGGAGAAACGGACAATGAGCAGTTCTTC
>TRBD1|TRBJ2-2|NA|TRBV7-3
CASSSQGVKTGELFF
TGTGCCAGCAGCTCACAGGGGGTTAAGACCGGGGAGCTGTTTTTT
>NA|TRBJ2-1|NA|TRBV19
CASSDTGEPSSPQFF
TGTGCCAGTAGCGATACGGGAGAACCTTCCTCGCCCCAGTTCTTC
>NA|TRBJ2-7|NA|TRBV28
CASSPSQGRYEQYF
TGTGCCAGCAGTCCCTCACAGGGGAGGTACGAGCAGTACTTC
>NA|TRBJ1-2|NA|TRBV29-1
CSVDPIVRGYTF
TGCAGCGTTGACCCAATTGTGAGGGGCTACACCTTC
>NA|TRBJ1-6|NA|TRBV7-2
CASSPRTAYNSPLHF
TGTGCCAGCAGCCCCCGGACAGCTTATAATTCACCCCTCCACTTT
>TRBD1|TRBJ1-1|NA|TRBV4-3
CASSQDEGASTEAFF
TGCGCCAGCAGCCAAGATGAGGGGGCTAGCACTGAAGCTTTCTTT
>NA|TRBJ2-7|NA|TRBV28
CASSLFGGNYEQYF
TGTGCCAGCAGTTTATTTGGAGGAAACTACGAGCAGTACTTC
>NA|TRBJ1-5|NA|TRBV19
CASTRKRSSNQPQHF
TGTGCCAGTACCCGTAAGAGGAGTAGCAATCAGCCCCAGCATTTT
>NA|TRBJ2-5|NA|TRBV9
CASSATSWEETQYF
TGTGCCAGCAGCGCGACAAGTTGGGAAGAGACCCAGTACTTC
>NA|TRBJ1-5|NA|TRBV27
CASSLSGQGSNQPQHF
TGTGCCAGCAGTTTATCGGGCCAGGGAAGCAATCAGCCCCAGCATTTT
>NA|TRBJ1-5|NA|TRBV27
CASRKHDQPQHF
TGTGCCAGCAGAAAACACGATCAGCCCCAGCATTTT
>NA|TRBJ1-5|NA|TRBV12-5
CASGLSGEQPQHF
TGTGCTAGTGGTTTGTCGGGGGAGCAGCCCCAGCATTTT
>NA|TRBJ1-5|NA|TRBV15
CATSRVEGIYSNQPQHF
TGTGCCACCAGCAGAGTGGAGGGGATCTATAGCAATCAGCCCCAGCATTTT
>TRBD2|TRBJ2-5|once|TRBV5-1
CASSYLAGTKETQYF
TGCGCCAGCAGCTACCTAGCGGGGACCAAAGAGACCCAGTACTTC
>TRBD2|TRBJ2-7|once|TRBV7-2
CASSLEVLAGGREQYF
TGTGCCAGCAGCTTAGAGGTCCTAGCGGGGGGGCGCGAGCAGTACTTC
>NA|TRBJ2-7|NA|TRBV21-1
CASSVRMTSGATYEQYF
TGTGCCAGCAGCGTAAGGATGACTAGCGGGGCAACCTACGAGCAGTACTTC
>NA|TRBJ1-5|NA|TRBV10-3
CAISQGGNDQPQHF
TGTGCCATCAGTCAAGGGGGAAATGATCAGCCCCAGCATTTT
>TRBD1|TRBJ2-7|NA|TRBV28
CATTVGQGFEQYF
TGTGCCACGACGGTGGGACAGGGCTTCGAGCAGTACTTC
>TRBD1|TRBJ1-4|NA|TRBV5-1
CASSPGQANEKLFF
TGCGCCAGCAGCCCGGGACAGGCTAATGAAAAACTGTTTTTT
>TRBD1|TRBJ1-5|NA|TRBV28
CATFKGTANQPQHF
TGTGCCACCTTCAAGGGGACAGCCAATCAGCCCCAGCATTTT
>TRBD2|TRBJ2-7|NA|TRBV7-8
CASSLAAGLAGGYEQYF
TGTGCCAGCAGCTTAGCGGCGGGACTAGCGGGGGGTTACGAGCAGTACTTC